The rows below give T cell receptor beta chains drawn from one sample of a study of response to subunit inactivated influenza vaccine. TCRdb passed the RT-PCR reads through MiXCR, listing each CDR3 protein once. The sample has about 500,000 distinct CDR3 sequences, about an eighth seen once. The sample here was PBMCs from blood, taken more than 35 days after vaccination. These receptors were obtained from a man aged 45-65 years who received an inactivated influenza vaccine. The CDR3 runs from the conserved cysteine through the conserved F or W. D genes are given only for firm matches. Expanded clones get a size class; other rows say once, few or many, or leave the size out.

abundance	j_gene	v_gene	d_gene	CDR3aa	CDR3nt
many	TRBJ1-6	TRBV12-3/TRBV12-4	.	CASSRRGASYNSPLHF	TGTGCCAGCAGCCGGCGGGGGGCCTCCTATAATTCACCCCTCCACTTT
few	TRBJ2-7	TRBV2	TRBD1	CASRDRVLVQYF	TGTGCCAGCAGGGACAGGGTTTTGGTGCAGTACTTC
few	TRBJ1-2	TRBV21-1	.	CRCTGGPSSYGYTF	TGTAGGTGCACAGGGGGCCCGAGTAGCTATGGCTACACCTTC
.	TRBJ2-7	TRBV6-2/TRBV6-3	.	CASRQGGGEQYF	TGTGCCAGTAGACAGGGAGGAGGAGAGCAGTACTTC
many	TRBJ2-3	TRBV12-3/TRBV12-4	.	CASRPTGTSDTQYF	TGTGCCAGCAGACCGACGGGGACAAGTGATACGCAGTATTTT
few	TRBJ1-4	TRBV5-1	.	CASSYFAQGGPTNEKLFF	TGCGCCAGCAGCTACTTTGCCCAGGGAGGCCCTACTAATGAAAAACTGTTTTTT
.	TRBJ2-3	TRBV10-3	TRBD2	CAISPTSGRVTDTQYF	TGTGCCATCAGTCCCACGAGCGGGAGGGTCACAGATACGCAGTATTTT
.	TRBJ2-3	TRBV10-3	TRBD1	CAISDGTGPTDTQYF	TGTGCCATCAGTGATGGGACAGGACCCACAGATACGCAGTATTTT
few	TRBJ2-5	TRBV12-3/TRBV12-4	.	CASRFWGGETQYF	TGTGCCAGCAGATTTTGGGGCGGGGAGACCCAGTACTTC
few	TRBJ2-3	TRBV12-3/TRBV12-4	TRBD2	CASSYLAGGGDTQYF	TGTGCCAGCAGCTACCTAGCGGGAGGTGGAGATACGCAGTATTTT
many	TRBJ2-2	TRBV20-1	TRBD2	CSASSGGGNTGELFF	TGCAGTGCTAGCTCCGGCGGGGGAAACACCGGGGAGCTGTTTTTT
.	TRBJ2-2	TRBV20-1	.	CSASREFTGELFF	TGCAGTGCTAGCCGGGAGTTTACCGGGGAGCTGTTTTTT
many	TRBJ2-7	TRBV5-1	TRBD1	CASSNRGYEQYF	TGCGCCAGCAGTAACAGGGGGTACGAGCAGTACTTC
.	TRBJ2-7	TRBV7-2	.	CASSPQGTTLNEQYF	TGTGCCAGCAGCCCTCAGGGGACTACACTGAACGAGCAGTACTTC
few	TRBJ1-1	TRBV20-1	.	CSARGLQGNTEAFF	TGCAGTGCTAGAGGCCTACAGGGGAACACTGAAGCTTTCTTT
.	TRBJ2-7	TRBV11-2	TRBD2	CASSLGASSGRYEQYF	TGTGCCAGCAGCTTAGGGGCGTCTAGCGGGAGGTACGAGCAGTACTTC
few	TRBJ1-2	TRBV20-1	.	CSAGQHGRGYTF	TGCAGTGCCGGGCAGCATGGACGGGGCTACACCTTC
.	TRBJ2-2	TRBV7-2	TRBD1	CASRLEQGAGGELFF	TGTGCCAGCAGACTAGAGCAGGGGGCAGGCGGGGAGCTGTTTTTT
.	TRBJ2-7	TRBV20-1	.	CSARDLRAGPAYEQYF	TGCAGTGCTAGAGATCTTCGGGCGGGACCAGCCTACGAGCAGTACTTC
few	TRBJ2-5	TRBV7-9	TRBD2	CASSLSSGIQTQYF	TGTGCCAGCAGCTTATCCAGCGGGATTCAGACCCAGTACTTC
many	TRBJ2-7	TRBV5-1	.	CASSLAAAYEQYF	TGCGCCAGCAGCTTGGCCGCCGCCTACGAGCAGTACTTC
few	TRBJ2-3	TRBV7-9	.	CASSPRGGIRPDTQYF	TGTGCCAGCAGCCCCCGAGGCGGGATTAGGCCAGATACGCAGTATTTT
.	TRBJ2-7	TRBV20-1	.	CSARGRVRIYEQYF	TGCAGTGCTAGAGGCCGAGTCCGGATCTACGAGCAGTACTTC